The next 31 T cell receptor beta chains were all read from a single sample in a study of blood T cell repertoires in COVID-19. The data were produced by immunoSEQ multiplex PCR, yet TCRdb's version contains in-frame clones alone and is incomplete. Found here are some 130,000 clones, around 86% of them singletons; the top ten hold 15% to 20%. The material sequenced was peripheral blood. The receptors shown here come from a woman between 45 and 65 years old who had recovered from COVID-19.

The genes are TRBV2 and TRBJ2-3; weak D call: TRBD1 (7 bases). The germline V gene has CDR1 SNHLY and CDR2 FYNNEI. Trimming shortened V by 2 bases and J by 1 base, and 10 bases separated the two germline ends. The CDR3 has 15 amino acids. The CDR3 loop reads CASSELRGGTDTQYF. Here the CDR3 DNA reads TGTGCCAGCAGTGAACTCAGGGGGGGCACAGATACGCAGTATTTT.

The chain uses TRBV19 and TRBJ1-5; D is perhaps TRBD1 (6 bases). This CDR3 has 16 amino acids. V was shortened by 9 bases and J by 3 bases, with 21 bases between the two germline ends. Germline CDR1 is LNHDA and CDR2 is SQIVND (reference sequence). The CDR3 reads CASAKEAGVYNQPQHF. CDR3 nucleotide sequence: TGTGCCAGCGCCAAGGAGGCAGGGGTTTACAATCAGCCCCAGCATTTT.

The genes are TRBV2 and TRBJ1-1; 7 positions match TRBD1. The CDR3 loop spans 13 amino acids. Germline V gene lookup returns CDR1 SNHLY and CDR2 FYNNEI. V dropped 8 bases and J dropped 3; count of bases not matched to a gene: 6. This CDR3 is CASSTGRYTEAFF. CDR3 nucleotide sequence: TGTGCCAGCTCGACAGGGAGGTACACTGAAGCTTTCTTT.

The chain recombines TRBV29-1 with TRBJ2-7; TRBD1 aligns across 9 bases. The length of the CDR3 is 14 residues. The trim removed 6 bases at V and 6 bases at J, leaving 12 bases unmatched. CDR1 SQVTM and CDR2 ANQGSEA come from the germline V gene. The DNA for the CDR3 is TGCAGCGTCGCGCCGGGGACAGGGCCTCTCGAGCAGTACTTC. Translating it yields CSVAPGTGPLEQYF.

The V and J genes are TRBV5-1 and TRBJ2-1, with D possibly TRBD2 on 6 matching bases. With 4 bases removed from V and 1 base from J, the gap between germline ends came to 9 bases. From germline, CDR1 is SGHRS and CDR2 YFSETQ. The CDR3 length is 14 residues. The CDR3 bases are TGCGCCAGCAGCCTAGGGACTTCCTACAATGAGCAGTTCTTC. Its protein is CASSLGTSYNEQFF.

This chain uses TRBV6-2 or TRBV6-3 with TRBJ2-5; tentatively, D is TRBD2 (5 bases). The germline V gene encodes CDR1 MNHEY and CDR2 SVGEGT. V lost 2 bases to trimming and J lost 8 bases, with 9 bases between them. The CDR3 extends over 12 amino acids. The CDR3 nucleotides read TGTGCCAGCAGTTACGGCTCGGGAACCCAGTACTTC. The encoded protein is CASSYGSGTQYF.

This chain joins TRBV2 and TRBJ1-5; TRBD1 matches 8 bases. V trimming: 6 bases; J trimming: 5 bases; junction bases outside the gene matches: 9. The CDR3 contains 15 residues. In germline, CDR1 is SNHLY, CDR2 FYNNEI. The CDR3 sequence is CASRRQGISDQPQHF. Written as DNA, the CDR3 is TGTGCCAGCAGACGACAGGGGATTAGTGATCAGCCCCAGCATTTT.

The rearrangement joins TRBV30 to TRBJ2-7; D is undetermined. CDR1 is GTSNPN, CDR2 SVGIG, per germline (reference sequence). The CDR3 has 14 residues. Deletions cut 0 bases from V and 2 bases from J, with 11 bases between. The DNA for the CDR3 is TGTGCCTGGAGTGTAGGTCCCAGGCCCTACGAGCAGTACTTC. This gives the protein CAWSVGPRPYEQYF.

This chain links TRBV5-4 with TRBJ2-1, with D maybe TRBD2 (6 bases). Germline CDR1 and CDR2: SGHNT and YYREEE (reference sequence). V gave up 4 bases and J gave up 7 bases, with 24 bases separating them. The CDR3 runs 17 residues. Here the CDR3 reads CASSLKMRTTGGNEQFF. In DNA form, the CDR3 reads TGTGCCAGCAGCCTGAAGATGCGGACTACGGGTGGTAATGAGCAGTTCTTC.

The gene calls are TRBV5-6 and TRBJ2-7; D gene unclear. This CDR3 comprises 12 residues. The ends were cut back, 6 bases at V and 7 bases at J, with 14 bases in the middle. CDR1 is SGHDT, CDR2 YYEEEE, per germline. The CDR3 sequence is CASNGLNWEQYF. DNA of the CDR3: TGTGCCAGCAATGGGCTCAATTGGGAGCAGTACTTC.

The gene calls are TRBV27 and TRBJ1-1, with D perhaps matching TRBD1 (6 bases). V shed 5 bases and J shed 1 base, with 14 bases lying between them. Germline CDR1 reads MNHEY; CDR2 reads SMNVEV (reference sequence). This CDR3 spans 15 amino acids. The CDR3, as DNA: TGTGCCAGCAGTGTCAGGGGCCTAGGGAACACTGAAGCTTTCTTT. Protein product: CASSVRGLGNTEAFF.

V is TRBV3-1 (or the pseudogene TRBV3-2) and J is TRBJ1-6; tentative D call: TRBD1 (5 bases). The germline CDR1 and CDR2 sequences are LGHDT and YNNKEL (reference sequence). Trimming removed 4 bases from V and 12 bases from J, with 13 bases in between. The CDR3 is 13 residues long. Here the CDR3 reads CASSPLQGEPLHF. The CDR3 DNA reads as TGTGCCAGCAGCCCACTTCAAGGGGAACCCCTCCACTTT.

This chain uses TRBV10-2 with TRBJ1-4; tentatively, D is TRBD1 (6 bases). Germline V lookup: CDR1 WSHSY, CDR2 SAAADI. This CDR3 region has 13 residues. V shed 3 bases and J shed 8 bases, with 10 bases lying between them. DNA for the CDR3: TGCGCCAGCAGTGATACCGGGACAGAAAAACTGTTTTTT. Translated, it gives CASSDTGTEKLFF.

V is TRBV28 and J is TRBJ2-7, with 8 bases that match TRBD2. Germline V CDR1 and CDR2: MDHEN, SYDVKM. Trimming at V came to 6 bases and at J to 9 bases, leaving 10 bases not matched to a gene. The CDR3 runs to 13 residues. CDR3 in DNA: TGTGCCAGCAGCCGGACGGCCCGGGGGGGGCAGTACTTC. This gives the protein CASSRTARGGQYF.

The CDR3 DNA follows: TGTGCCAGCAGCTTGGGACTACTCCACGGGAAGACCCAGTACTTC. It specifies CASSLGLLHGKTQYF. The J gene is TRBJ2-5, the V gene TRBV5-7; D may be TRBD2 (5 bases). TRBV5-7 carries the ORF label, with uncertain function. This CDR3 region has 15 residues. V lost 0 bases and J lost 6, with 15 bases in between.

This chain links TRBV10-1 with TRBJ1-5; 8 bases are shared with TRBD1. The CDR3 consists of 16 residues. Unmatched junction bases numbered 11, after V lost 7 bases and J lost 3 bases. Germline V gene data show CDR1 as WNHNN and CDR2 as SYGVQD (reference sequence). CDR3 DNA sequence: TGCGCCAGCAAAATGACAGGGGACGGTTCCAATCAGCCCCAGCATTTT. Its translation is CASKMTGDGSNQPQHF.

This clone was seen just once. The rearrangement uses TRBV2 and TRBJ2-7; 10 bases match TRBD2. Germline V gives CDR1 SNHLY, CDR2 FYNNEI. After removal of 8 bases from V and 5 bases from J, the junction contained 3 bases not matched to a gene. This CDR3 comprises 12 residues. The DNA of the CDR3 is TGTGCCAGCTGGGGGACTAGCGACGAGCAGTACTTC. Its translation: CASWGTSDEQYF.

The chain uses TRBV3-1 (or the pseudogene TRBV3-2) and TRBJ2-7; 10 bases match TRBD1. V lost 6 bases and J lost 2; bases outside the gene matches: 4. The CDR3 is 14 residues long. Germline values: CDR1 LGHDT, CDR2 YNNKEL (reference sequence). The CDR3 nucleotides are TGTGCCAGCAGTGACAGGGGGCCCACCTACGAGCAGTACTTC. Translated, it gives CASSDRGPTYEQYF.

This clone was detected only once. The CDR3 region is CASSLVGANTEAFF. CDR3 nucleotides: TGCGCCAGCAGCTTGGTGGGGGCGAACACTGAAGCTTTCTTT. This chain uses TRBV5-1 with TRBJ1-1; tentatively, D is TRBD1 (6 bases). Germline V CDR1 and CDR2: SGHRS, YFSETQ. This CDR3 has 14 residues. V lost 0 bases and J 1 base, leaving 7 bases between the germline ends.

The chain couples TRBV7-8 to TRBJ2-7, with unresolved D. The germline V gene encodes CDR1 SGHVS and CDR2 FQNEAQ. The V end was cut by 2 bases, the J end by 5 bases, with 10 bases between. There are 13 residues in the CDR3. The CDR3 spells CASSLFRSHEQYF. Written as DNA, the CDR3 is TGTGCCAGCAGCTTATTCAGGTCCCACGAGCAGTACTTC.

CDR3 protein: CASSYSTSGREATGELFF. CDR3 coding DNA: TGTGCCAGCAGTTACTCGACTAGCGGGAGAGAGGCCACCGGGGAGCTGTTTTTT. The chain is built from TRBV6-2 or TRBV6-3 and TRBJ2-2, with 12 bases that match TRBD2. Germline V gene data show CDR1 as MNHEY and CDR2 as SVGEGT. The V gene end was trimmed by 0 bases and the J gene end by 4 bases; junction bases not matched to a gene: 6. The CDR3 runs 18 residues.

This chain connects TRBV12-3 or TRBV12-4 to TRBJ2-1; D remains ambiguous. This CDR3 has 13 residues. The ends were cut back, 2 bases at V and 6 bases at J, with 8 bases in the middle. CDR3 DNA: TGTGCCAGCAGTTTAAGTCCCAGCAATGAGCAGTTCTTC. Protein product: CASSLSPSNEQFF.

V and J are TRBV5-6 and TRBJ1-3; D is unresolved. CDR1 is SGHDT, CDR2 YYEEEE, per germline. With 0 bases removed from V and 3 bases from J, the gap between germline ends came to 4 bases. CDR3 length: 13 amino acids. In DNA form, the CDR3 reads TGTGCCAGCAGCTTGGAATATGGAAACACCATATATTTT. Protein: CASSLEYGNTIYF.

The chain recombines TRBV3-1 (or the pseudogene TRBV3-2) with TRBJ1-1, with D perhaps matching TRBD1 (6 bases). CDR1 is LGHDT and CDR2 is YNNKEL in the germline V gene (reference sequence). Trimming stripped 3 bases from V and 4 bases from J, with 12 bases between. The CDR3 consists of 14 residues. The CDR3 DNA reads TGTGCCAGCAGCCACCGGGCAGGGGTCACTGAAGCTTTCTTT. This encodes CASSHRAGVTEAFF.

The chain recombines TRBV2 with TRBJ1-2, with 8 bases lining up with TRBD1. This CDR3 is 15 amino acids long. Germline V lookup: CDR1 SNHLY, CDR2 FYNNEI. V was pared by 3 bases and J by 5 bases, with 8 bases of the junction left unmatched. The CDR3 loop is CASSEETGVSYGYTF. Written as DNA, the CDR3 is TGTGCCAGCAGTGAGGAGACAGGGGTCAGTTATGGCTACACCTTC. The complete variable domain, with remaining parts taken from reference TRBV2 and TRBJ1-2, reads EPEVTQTPSHQVTQMGQEVILRCVPISNHLYFYWYRQILGQKVEFLVSFYNNEISEKSEIFDDQFSVERPDGSNFTLKIRSTKLEDSAMYFCASSEETGVSYGYTFGSGTRLTVV.

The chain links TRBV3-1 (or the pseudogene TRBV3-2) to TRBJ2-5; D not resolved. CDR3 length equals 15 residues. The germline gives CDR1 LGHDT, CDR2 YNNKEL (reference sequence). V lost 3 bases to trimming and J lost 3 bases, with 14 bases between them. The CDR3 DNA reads TGTGCCAGCAGCCAGTTAGGAGTGCCTAAAGAGACCCAGTACTTC. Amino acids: CASSQLGVPKETQYF.

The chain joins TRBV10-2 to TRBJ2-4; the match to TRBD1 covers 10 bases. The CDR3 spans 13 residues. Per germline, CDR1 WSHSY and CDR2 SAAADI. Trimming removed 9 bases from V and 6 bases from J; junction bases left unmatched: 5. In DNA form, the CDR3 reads TGCGCCAGTCGTGGGACAGGGGTAAACATTCAGTACTTC. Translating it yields CASRGTGVNIQYF.

The CDR3 here is CASSLDPNMNTEAFF. As DNA, the CDR3 is TGCGCCAGCAGCTTGGACCCAAACATGAACACTGAAGCTTTCTTT. The chain employs TRBV5-1 and TRBJ1-1; D gene unclear. Trimming removed 0 bases at V and 0 bases at J, with 9 bases between. Germline V gene data show CDR1 as SGHRS and CDR2 as YFSETQ. This CDR3 has 15 amino acids.

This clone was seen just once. The DNA of the CDR3 is TGCGCCAGCAGCTTACAAAGGACAGAAAATGGCTACACCTTC. This codes for CASSLQRTENGYTF. V gene TRBV5-1 combines with J gene TRBJ1-2; a weak D match, TRBD1 (6 bases). The CDR3 runs 14 residues. The germline gives CDR1 SGHRS, CDR2 YFSETQ. Between the trimmed V and J ends, which lost 2 bases and 6 bases, there was a span of 14 bases.

The CDR3 DNA is TGCAGTGCTAGTTCCTCCGAGGGAGCCCACACTGAAGCTTTCTTT. As protein: CSASSSEGAHTEAFF. The chain recombines TRBV20-1 with TRBJ1-1, with D unresolved. V dropped 3 bases and J dropped 3 bases, with 17 bases sitting between them. The germline V gene has CDR1 DFQATT and CDR2 SNEGSKA (reference sequence). CDR3 length: 15 amino acids.

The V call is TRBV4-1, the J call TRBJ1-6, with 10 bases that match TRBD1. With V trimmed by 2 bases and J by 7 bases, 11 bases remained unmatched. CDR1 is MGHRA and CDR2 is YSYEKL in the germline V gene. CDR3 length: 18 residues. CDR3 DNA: TGCGCCAGCAGCCAAACGGGGGACAGGGGTCTGAGGAATTCACCCCTCCACTTT. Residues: CASSQTGDRGLRNSPLHF.